One and the same sample provided the 22 T cell receptor beta chains below, sequenced in a study of T cell responses to AZD1222 COVID-19 vaccine. Profiled with immunoSEQ multiplex PCR; TCRdb holds only in-frame clones, not every one. Seen here are nearly 110,000 clones, around nine tenths observed once, and the top ten hold roughly a fifth. The input for sequencing was peripheral blood, taken on day 0 of AZD1222 vaccination. All receptors come from an adult in good health.

The chain employs TRBV30 and TRBJ1-2, with D possibly being TRBD1 (5 bases). The V end was cut by 6 bases, the J end by 0 bases, with 14 bases between. There are 14 residues in the CDR3. Germline V lookup: CDR1 GTSNPN, CDR2 SVGIG (reference sequence). The CDR3 is CACQGFLSNYGYTF. The DNA for the CDR3 is TGTGCCTGCCAGGGATTCTTGTCTAACTATGGCTACACCTTC.

This chain connects TRBV19 to TRBJ1-1, with 8 bases matching TRBD1. In germline, CDR1 is LNHDA, CDR2 SQIVND (reference sequence). The CDR3 runs 16 residues. The trim removed 4 bases at V and 2 bases at J, leaving 9 bases unmatched. The DNA of the CDR3 is TGTGCCAGTAGTAAGAACACAGGGGGGTTTAACACTGAAGCTTTCTTT. Translating gives CASSKNTGGFNTEAFF.

This clone was observed once. The chain is built from TRBV11-1 and TRBJ2-7; no definite D call. V was shortened by 3 bases and J by 0 bases, with 6 bases between the two germline ends. Germline CDR1 reads SGHAT; CDR2 reads FQDESV (reference sequence). The CDR3 has 13 amino acids. CDR3 DNA sequence: TGTGCCAGCAGCTTCCCTAGCTCCTACGAGCAGTACTTC. It is translated as CASSFPSSYEQYF.

The CDR3 is CASTMADRGRNQPQHF. For the CDR3, the DNA is TGTGCCAGCACTATGGCTGACAGGGGGCGAAATCAGCCCCAGCATTTT. V gene TRBV5-6 combines with J gene TRBJ1-5; 10 nucleotides line up with TRBD1. Losses at the gene ends were 6 bases for V and 4 bases for J; bases not matched to a gene: 10. The CDR3 extends over 16 amino acids. Germline V gene data show CDR1 as SGHDT and CDR2 as YYEEEE.

The chain carries TRBV29-1 and TRBJ2-7; D call uncertain. From germline, CDR1 is SQVTM and CDR2 ANQGSEA. Trimming took off 2 bases at V and 5 bases at J, with 10 bases between the two ends. The CDR3 contains 12 residues. CDR3 in amino acids: CSVESLGNEQYF. CDR3 sequence (DNA): TGCAGCGTTGAATCTCTGGGGAACGAGCAGTACTTC.

This sequence joins TRBV3-1 (or the pseudogene TRBV3-2) and TRBJ2-7, with 7 bases that match TRBD2. Unmatched junction bases numbered 3, after V lost 2 bases and J lost 2 bases. CDR1 is LGHDT and CDR2 is YNNKEL in the germline V gene (reference sequence). This CDR3 contains 14 residues. The CDR3 is CASSQFRGAYEQYF. The CDR3 nucleotides are TGTGCCAGCAGCCAATTCCGGGGGGCCTACGAGCAGTACTTC.

The chain has TRBV19 and TRBJ1-5, with D possibly TRBD1 on 5 matching bases. Germline-derived CDR1 and CDR2 are LNHDA and SQIVND (reference sequence). This CDR3 has 16 residues. The V end was cut by 4 bases, the J end by 3 bases, with 16 bases between. This CDR3 reads CASSRWGRENNQPQHF. CDR3 coding DNA: TGTGCCAGTAGTAGGTGGGGCAGGGAGAACAATCAGCCCCAGCATTTT.

The chain recombines TRBV19 with TRBJ2-1, with a tentative D call TRBD2 (5 bases). The CDR3 runs to 16 residues. Looked up from germline, CDR1 is LNHDA and CDR2 is SQIVND (reference sequence). The CDR3 DNA is TGTCCCCGCGGGTGGGTGGCCACTTCTCTCGGCCATGAGCAGTTCTTC. This codes for CPRGWVATSLGHEQFF. Complete variable domain (other parts from reference TRBV19 and TRBJ2-1): DGGITQSPKYLFRKEGQNVTLSCEQNLNHDAMYWYRQDPGQGLRLIYYSQIVNDFQKGDIAEGYSVSREKKESFPLTVTSAQKNPTAFYLCPRGWVATSLGHEQFFGPGTRLTVL.

The V call is TRBV5-1, the J call TRBJ2-3, with D uncertain. The CDR3 length is 15 residues. The V end lost 0 bases, the J end lost 2 bases, and 10 bases lay between the germline ends. Germline V gene lookup returns CDR1 SGHRS and CDR2 YFSETQ. CDR3: CASSLVLSDTDTQYF. CDR3 nucleotide sequence: TGCGCCAGCAGCTTGGTCCTTTCAGACACAGATACGCAGTATTTT. Full variable domain (outside the CDR3, taken from reference TRBV5-1 and TRBJ2-3): KAGVTQTPRYLIKTRGQQVTLSCSPISGHRSVSWYQQTPGQGLQFLFEYFSETQRNKGNFPGRFSGRQFSNSRSEMNVSTLELGDSALYLCASSLVLSDTDTQYFGPGTRLTVL.

The chain uses TRBV5-1 and TRBJ1-4; 7 nucleotides line up with TRBD1. This CDR3 contains 15 residues. J was trimmed by 5 bases and V by 4 bases; bases with no gene match: 8. Germline loops: CDR1 SGHRS, CDR2 YFSETQ. The CDR3 sequence is CASSRTPGQNEKLFF. The CDR3, as DNA: TGCGCCAGCAGCCGTACTCCGGGACAGAATGAAAAACTGTTTTTT.

The J gene is TRBJ2-7, the V gene TRBV10-2; no firm D call. Germline V gene lookup returns CDR1 WSHSY and CDR2 SAAADI. Trimming shortened V by 0 bases and J by 3 bases, and 3 bases separated the two germline ends. The CDR3 is 12 amino acids. As DNA, the CDR3 is TGCGCCAGCAGTGAGTCGATCTACGAGCAGTACTTC. Amino acids: CASSESIYEQYF.

This chain uses TRBV7-2 with TRBJ2-5; 9 positions agree with TRBD2. With 5 bases clipped from V and 2 bases from J, the junction kept 3 bases outside the gene matches. This CDR3 comprises 14 residues. Germline V gives CDR1 SGHTA, CDR2 FQGNSA. The CDR3 nucleotides read TGTGCCAGCAGCCTAAGCGGGGGGCAAGAGACCCAGTACTTC. This translates into CASSLSGGQETQYF. Filled out from reference TRBV7-2 and TRBJ2-5, the complete variable domain reads GAGVSQSPSNKVTEKGKDVELRCDPISGHTALYWYRQSLGQGLEFLIYFQGNSAPDKSGLPSDRFSAERTGGSVSTLTIQRTQQEDSAVYLCASSLSGGQETQYFGPGTRLLVL.

V is TRBV2 and J is TRBJ1-2; D remains unclear. V was trimmed by 6 bases and J by 2 bases, leaving 10 bases between them. Germline lookup yields CDR1 SNHLY and CDR2 FYNNEI. This CDR3 has 13 amino acids. This CDR3 is CASRGSLNYGYTF. DNA of the CDR3: TGTGCCAGCAGAGGTTCCTTAAACTATGGCTACACCTTC.

The V call is TRBV2, the J call TRBJ1-1, with D unresolved. The CDR3 spans 13 residues. V was trimmed by 4 bases and J by 1 base, leaving 7 bases between them. CDR1 SNHLY and CDR2 FYNNEI come from the germline V gene. CDR3 sequence reads: CASSGSGNTEAFF. The CDR3 DNA reads TGTGCCAGCAGTGGTTCAGGGAACACTGAAGCTTTCTTT.

This clone was counted once. This chain connects TRBV19 to TRBJ2-1; D may be TRBD1 or TRBD2 (6 bases each). CDR3 size: 15 residues. In germline, CDR1 is LNHDA, CDR2 SQIVND (reference sequence). Trimming left V 3 bases short and J 5 bases short, with 14 bases between. The CDR3, as DNA: TGTGCCAGTAGTATCGTGGGGGGCCAGAACAATGAGCAGTTCTTC. This encodes CASSIVGGQNNEQFF. Full variable domain (outside the CDR3, taken from reference TRBV19 and TRBJ2-1): DGGITQSPKYLFRKEGQNVTLSCEQNLNHDAMYWYRQDPGQGLRLIYYSQIVNDFQKGDIAEGYSVSREKKESFPLTVTSAQKNPTAFYLCASSIVGGQNNEQFFGPGTRLTVL.

The chain is built from TRBV5-1 and TRBJ2-3; no firm D call. The V gene's germline CDR1 is SGHRS and CDR2 YFSETQ. The V end lost 2 bases, the J end lost 0 bases, and 7 bases lay between the germline ends. The CDR3 has 14 amino acids. CDR3 loop: CASSFFPSTDTQYF. The CDR3 DNA is TGCGCCAGCAGCTTTTTTCCTAGCACAGATACGCAGTATTTT.

The V call is TRBV7-9, the J call TRBJ2-2; D is undetermined. The length of the CDR3 is 13 residues. Trimming pared 6 bases from V and 1 base from J, leaving 6 bases between. CDR1 and CDR2 from the germline V gene are SEHNR and FQNEAQ (reference sequence). In DNA form, the CDR3 reads TGTGCCAGCAGTCTCTTGAACACCGGGGAGCTGTTTTTT. This sequence encodes CASSLLNTGELFF.

The chain links TRBV6-1 to TRBJ1-6, with D perhaps TRBD1 (5 bases). CDR1 and CDR2 from the germline V gene are MNHNS and SASEGT. V lost 7 bases to trimming and J lost 4 bases, with 14 bases between them. CDR3 length: 15 residues. CDR3 in DNA: TGTGCCAGCACGGGGCTTGGGCCTTATAATTCACCCCTCCACTTT. Amino acid sequence: CASTGLGPYNSPLHF.

This chain joins TRBV30 and TRBJ1-1, with TRBD1 identical over 8 bases. The CDR3 has 14 amino acids. CDR1 GTSNPN and CDR2 SVGIG come from the germline V gene (reference sequence). J lost 5 bases, V lost 2 bases, and 7 bases had no gene match. Here the CDR3 DNA reads TGTGCCTGGAGTCACACAGGGGGGAAAACTGAAGCTTTCTTT. This codes for CAWSHTGGKTEAFF.

The chain carries TRBV29-1 and TRBJ1-1, with D unclear. Between the trimmed V and J ends, which lost 7 bases and 0 bases, there was a span of 3 bases. CDR3 length: 10 residues. Looked up from germline, CDR1 is SQVTM and CDR2 is ANQGSEA. CDR3 sequence reads: CSALNTEAFF. The CDR3 region has the DNA TGCAGCGCCCTGAACACTGAAGCTTTCTTT.

This chain joins TRBV7-8 and TRBJ2-3; D is ambiguous. The CDR3 runs to 14 residues. V was pared by 3 bases and J by 5 bases, with 12 bases between. Germline CDR1 is SGHVS and CDR2 is FQNEAQ. The CDR3: CASSFTYNRDTQYF. DNA for the CDR3: TGTGCCAGCAGCTTCACCTATAATAGAGATACGCAGTATTTT.

This chain connects TRBV29-1 to TRBJ1-2, with TRBD1 matching 10 bases. The CDR3 contains 13 residues. The V gene's germline CDR1 is SQVTM and CDR2 ANQGSEA. The V and J ends lost 6 bases and 8 bases, in that order; junction bases with no gene match: 9. CDR3 amino acids: CSVQTGGAGGYTF. The CDR3 DNA is TGCAGCGTCCAGACAGGGGGCGCGGGGGGCTACACCTTC.